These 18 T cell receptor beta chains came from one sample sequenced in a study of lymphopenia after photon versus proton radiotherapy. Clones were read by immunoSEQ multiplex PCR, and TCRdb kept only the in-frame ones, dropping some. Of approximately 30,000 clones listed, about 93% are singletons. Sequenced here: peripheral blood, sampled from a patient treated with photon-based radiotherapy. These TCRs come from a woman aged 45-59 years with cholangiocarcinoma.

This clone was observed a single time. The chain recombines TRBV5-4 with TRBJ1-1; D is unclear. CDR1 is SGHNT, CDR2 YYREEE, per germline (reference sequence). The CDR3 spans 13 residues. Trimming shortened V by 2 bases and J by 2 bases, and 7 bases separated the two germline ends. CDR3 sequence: CASSFRENTEAFF. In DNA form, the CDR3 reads TGTGCCAGCAGCTTCCGGGAAAACACTGAAGCTTTCTTT. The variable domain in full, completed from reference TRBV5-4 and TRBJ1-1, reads ETGVTQSPTHLIKTRGQQVTLRCSSQSGHNTVSWYQQALGQGPQFIFQYYREEENGRGNFPPRFSGLQFPNYSSELNVNALELDDSALYLCASSFRENTEAFFGQGTRLTVV.

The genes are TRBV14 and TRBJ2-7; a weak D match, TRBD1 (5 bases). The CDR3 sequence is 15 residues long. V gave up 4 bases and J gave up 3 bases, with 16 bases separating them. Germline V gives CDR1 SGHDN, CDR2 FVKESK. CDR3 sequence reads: CASSPNDSSFYEQYF. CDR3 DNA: TGTGCCAGCAGCCCGAACGACAGTTCCTTCTACGAGCAGTACTTC. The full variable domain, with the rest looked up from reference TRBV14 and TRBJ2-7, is EAGVTQFPSHSVIEKGQTVTLRCDPISGHDNLYWYRRVMGKEIKFLLHFVKESKQDESGMPNNRFLAERTGGTYSTLKVQPAELEDSGVYFCASSPNDSSFYEQYFGPGTRLTVT.

CDR3 in amino acids: CASSLTPRDNSYEQYF. DNA of the CDR3: TGCGCCAGCAGCTTAACGCCCCGGGACAACTCCTACGAGCAGTACTTC. This chain uses TRBV5-1 with TRBJ2-7, with D possibly being TRBD1 (6 bases). This CDR3 has 16 amino acids. Germline CDR1 reads SGHRS; CDR2 reads YFSETQ. Between the trimmed V and J ends, which lost 2 bases and 0 bases, there was a span of 15 bases. Together with reference TRBV5-1 and TRBJ2-7, the CDR3 gives the full variable domain: KAGVTQTPRYLIKTRGQQVTLSCSPISGHRSVSWYQQTPGQGLQFLFEYFSETQRNKGNFPGRFSGRQFSNSRSEMNVSTLELGDSALYLCASSLTPRDNSYEQYFGPGTRLTVT.

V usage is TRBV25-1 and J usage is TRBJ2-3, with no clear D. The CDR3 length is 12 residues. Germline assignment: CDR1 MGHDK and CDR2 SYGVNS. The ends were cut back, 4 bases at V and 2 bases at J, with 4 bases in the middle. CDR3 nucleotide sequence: TGTGCCAGCAGTGGATCCACAGATACGCAGTATTTT. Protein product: CASSGSTDTQYF.

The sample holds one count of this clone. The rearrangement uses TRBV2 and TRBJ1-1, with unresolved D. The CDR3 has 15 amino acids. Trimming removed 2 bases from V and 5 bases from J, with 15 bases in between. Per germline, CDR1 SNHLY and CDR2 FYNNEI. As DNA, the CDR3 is TGTGCCAGCAGTGAATGGCTCAGCTTAGAAACTGAAGCTTTCTTT. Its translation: CASSEWLSLETEAFF.

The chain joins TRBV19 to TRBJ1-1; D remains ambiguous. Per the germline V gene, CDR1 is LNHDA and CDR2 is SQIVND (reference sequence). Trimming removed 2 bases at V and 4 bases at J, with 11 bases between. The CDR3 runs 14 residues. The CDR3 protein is CASSISLSGTEAFF. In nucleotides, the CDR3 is TGTGCCAGTAGTATAAGTTTAAGCGGCACTGAAGCTTTCTTT.

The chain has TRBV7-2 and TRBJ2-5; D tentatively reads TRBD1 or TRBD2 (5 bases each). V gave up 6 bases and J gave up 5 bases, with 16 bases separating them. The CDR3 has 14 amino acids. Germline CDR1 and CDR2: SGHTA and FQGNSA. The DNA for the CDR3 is TGTGCCAGCAGTCGGGACCCACAAGGGGAGACCCAGTACTTC. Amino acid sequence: CASSRDPQGETQYF.

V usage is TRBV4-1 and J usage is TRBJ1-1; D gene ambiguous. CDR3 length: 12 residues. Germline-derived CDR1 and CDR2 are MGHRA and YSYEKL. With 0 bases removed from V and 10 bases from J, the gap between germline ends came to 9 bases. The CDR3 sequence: CASSQDGKGAFF. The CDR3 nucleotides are TGCGCCAGCAGCCAAGATGGGAAAGGAGCTTTCTTT.

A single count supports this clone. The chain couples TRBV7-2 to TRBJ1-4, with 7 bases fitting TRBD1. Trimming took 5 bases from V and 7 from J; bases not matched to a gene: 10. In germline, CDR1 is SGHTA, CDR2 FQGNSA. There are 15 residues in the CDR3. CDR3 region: CASSPQGGAGEKLFF. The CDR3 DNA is TGTGCCAGCAGCCCGCAGGGGGGCGCGGGTGAAAAACTGTTTTTT.

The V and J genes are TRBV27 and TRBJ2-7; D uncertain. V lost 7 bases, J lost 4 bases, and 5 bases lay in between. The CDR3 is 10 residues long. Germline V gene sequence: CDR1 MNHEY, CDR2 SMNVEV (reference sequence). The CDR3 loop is CASKGYEQYF. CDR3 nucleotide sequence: TGTGCCAGCAAAGGGTACGAGCAGTACTTC.

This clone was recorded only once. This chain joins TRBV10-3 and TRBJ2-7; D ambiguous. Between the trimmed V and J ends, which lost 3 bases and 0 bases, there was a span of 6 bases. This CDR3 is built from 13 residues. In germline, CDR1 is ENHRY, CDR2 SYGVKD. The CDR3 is CAISDGYSYEQYF. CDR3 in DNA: TGTGCCATCAGTGACGGCTACTCCTACGAGCAGTACTTC.

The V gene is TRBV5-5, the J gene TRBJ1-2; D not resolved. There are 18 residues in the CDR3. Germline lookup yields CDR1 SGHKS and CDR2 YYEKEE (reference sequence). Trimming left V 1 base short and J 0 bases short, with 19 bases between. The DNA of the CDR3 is TGTGCCAGCAGCTTGAACGCGGGATCACTATACACTAACTATGGCTACACCTTC. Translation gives CASSLNAGSLYTNYGYTF. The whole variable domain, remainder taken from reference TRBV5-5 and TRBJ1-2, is DAGVTQSPTHLIKTRGQQVTLRCSPISGHKSVSWYQQVLGQGPQFIFQYYEKEERGRGNFPDRFSARQFPNYSSELNVNALLLGDSALYLCASSLNAGSLYTNYGYTFGSGTRLTVV.

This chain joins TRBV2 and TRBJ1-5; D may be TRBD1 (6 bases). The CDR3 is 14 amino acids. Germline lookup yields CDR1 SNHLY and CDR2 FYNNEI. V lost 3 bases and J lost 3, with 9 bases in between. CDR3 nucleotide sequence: TGTGCCAGCAGTGATTGGACAGTCAATCAGCCCCAGCATTTT. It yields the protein CASSDWTVNQPQHF.

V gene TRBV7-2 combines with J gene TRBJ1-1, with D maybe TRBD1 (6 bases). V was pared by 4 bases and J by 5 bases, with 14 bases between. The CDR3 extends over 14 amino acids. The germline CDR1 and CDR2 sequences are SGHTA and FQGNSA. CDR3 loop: CASSSQQGGTEAFF. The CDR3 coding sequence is TGTGCCAGCAGCTCACAACAAGGGGGAACTGAAGCTTTCTTT.

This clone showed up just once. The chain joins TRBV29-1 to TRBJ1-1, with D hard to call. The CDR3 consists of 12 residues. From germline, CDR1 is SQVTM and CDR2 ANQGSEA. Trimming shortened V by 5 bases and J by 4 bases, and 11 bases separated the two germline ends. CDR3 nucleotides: TGCAGCGTTTGGGCGGAAGTCACTGAAGCTTTCTTT. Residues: CSVWAEVTEAFF.

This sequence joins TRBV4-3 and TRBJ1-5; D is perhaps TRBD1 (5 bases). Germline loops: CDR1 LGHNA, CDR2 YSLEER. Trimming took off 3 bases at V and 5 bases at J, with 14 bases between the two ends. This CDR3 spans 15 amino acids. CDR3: CASSHDRQPYQPQHF. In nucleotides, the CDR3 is TGCGCCAGCAGCCATGATAGACAGCCTTATCAGCCCCAGCATTTT.

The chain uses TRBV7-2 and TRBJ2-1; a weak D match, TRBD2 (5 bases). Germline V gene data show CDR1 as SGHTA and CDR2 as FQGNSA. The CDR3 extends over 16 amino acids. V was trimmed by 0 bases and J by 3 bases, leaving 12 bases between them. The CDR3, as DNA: TGTGCCAGCAGCTTAGCGCCCAGCGGAGGCTACAATGAGCAGTTCTTC. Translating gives CASSLAPSGGYNEQFF.

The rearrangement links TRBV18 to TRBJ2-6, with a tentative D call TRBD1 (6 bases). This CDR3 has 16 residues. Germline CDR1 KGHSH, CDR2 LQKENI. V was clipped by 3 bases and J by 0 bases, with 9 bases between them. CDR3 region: CASSPQGGSGANVLTF. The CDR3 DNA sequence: TGTGCCAGCTCACCGCAAGGGGGCTCTGGGGCCAACGTCCTGACTTTC.